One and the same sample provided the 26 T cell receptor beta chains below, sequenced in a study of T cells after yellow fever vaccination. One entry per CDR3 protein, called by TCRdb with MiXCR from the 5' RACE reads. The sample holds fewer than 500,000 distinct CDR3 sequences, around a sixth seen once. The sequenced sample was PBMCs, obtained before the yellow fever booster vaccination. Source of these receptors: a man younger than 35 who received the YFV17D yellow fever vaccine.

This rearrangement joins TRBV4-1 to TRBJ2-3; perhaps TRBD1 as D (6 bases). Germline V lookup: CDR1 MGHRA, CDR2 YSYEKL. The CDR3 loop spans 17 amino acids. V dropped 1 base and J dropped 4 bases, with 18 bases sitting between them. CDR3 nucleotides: TGCGCCAGCAGCCAAGGGCGCAGGGGTCCTCTAGCAGATACGCAGTATTTT. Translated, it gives CASSQGRRGPLADTQYF.

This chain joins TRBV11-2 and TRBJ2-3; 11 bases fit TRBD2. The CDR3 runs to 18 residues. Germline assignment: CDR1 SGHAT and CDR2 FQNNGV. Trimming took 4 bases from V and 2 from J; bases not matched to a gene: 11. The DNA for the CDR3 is TGTGCCAGCAGCTCCCCCTCCGGGACTAGCGGATACACAGATACGCAGTATTTT. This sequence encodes CASSSPSGTSGYTDTQYF.

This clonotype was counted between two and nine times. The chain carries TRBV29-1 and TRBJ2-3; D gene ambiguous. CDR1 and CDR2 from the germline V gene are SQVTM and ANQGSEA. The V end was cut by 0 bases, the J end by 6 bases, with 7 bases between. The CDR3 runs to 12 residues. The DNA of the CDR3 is TGCAGCGTTGAAGATCAAGGGGATACGCAGTATTTT. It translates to CSVEDQGDTQYF.

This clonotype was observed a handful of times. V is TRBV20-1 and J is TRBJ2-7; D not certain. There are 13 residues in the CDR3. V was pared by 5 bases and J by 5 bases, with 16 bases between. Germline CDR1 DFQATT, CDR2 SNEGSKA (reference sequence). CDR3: CSAGRQDPDEQYV. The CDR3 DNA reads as TGCAGTGCTGGGCGGCAGGATCCGGACGAGCAGTACGTC.

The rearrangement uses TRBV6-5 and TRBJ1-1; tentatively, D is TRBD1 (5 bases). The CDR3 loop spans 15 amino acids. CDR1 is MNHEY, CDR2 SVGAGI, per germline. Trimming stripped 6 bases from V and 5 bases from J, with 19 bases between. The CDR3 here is CASRPGGISGTEAFF. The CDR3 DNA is TGTGCCAGCAGACCGGGGGGGATCTCGGGAACTGAAGCTTTCTTT.

In DNA, the CDR3 is TGCGCCAGCACCACAGGAGGGGGGGCCGATAATGAGCAGTTCTTC. Encoded protein: CASTTGGGADNEQFF. V usage is TRBV5-1 and J usage is TRBJ2-1, with D perhaps TRBD2 (7 bases). The CDR3 extends over 15 amino acids. The germline V gene has CDR1 SGHRS and CDR2 YFSETQ. Trimming took off 6 bases at V and 7 bases at J, with 20 bases between the two ends.

CDR3 sequence: CASSVGLAGVPYNEQFF. The CDR3 DNA is TGTGCCAGCAGCGTGGGACTAGCGGGGGTCCCCTACAATGAGCAGTTCTTC. V and J are TRBV5-6 and TRBJ2-1, with 14 bases aligning to TRBD2. Trimming removed 4 bases from V and 2 bases from J; junction bases left unmatched: 5. CDR3 length: 17 residues. Germline V gives CDR1 SGHDT, CDR2 YYEEEE. Variable domain in full (rest from reference TRBV5-6 and TRBJ2-1): DAGVTQSPTHLIKTRGQQVTLRCSPKSGHDTVSWYQQALGQGPQFIFQYYEEEERQRGNFPDRFSGHQFPNYSSELNVNALLLGDSALYLCASSVGLAGVPYNEQFFGPGTRLTVL.

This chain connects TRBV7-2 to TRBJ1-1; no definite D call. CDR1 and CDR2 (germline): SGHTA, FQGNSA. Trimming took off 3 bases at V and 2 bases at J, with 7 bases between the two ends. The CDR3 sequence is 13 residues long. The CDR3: CASSFLTNTEAFF. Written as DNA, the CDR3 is TGTGCCAGCAGCTTTTTAACAAACACTGAAGCTTTCTTT.

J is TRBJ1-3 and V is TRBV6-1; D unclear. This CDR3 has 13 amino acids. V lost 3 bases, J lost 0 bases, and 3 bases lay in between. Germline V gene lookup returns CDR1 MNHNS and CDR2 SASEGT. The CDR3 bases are TGTGCCAGCAGTGAGGACTCTGGAAACACCATATATTTT. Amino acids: CASSEDSGNTIYF.

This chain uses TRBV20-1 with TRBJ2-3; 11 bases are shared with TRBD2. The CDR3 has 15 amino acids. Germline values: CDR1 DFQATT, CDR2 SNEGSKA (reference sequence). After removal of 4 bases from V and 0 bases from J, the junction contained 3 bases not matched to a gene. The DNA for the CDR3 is TGCAGTGCTACCAGACTAGCGGGGAGCACAGATACGCAGTATTTT. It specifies CSATRLAGSTDTQYF.

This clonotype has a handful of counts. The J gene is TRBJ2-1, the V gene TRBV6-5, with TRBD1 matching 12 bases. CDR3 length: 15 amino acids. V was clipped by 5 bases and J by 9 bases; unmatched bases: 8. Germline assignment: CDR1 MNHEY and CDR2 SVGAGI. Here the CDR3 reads CASSTGTGGRSEQFF. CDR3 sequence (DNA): TGTGCCAGCAGTACCGGGACAGGGGGCAGGAGTGAGCAGTTCTTC.

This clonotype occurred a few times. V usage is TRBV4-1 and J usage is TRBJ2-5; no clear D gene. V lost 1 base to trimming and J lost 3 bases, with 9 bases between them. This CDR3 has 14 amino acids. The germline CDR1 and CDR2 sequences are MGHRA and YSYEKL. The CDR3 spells CASSQGALEETQYF. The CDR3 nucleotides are TGCGCCAGCAGCCAAGGAGCCCTGGAAGAGACCCAGTACTTC.

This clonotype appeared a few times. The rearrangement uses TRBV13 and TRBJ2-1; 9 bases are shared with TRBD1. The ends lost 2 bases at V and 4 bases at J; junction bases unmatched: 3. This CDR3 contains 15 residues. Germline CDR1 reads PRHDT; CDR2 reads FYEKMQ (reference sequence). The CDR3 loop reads CASSLTGQGYNEQFF. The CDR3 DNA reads TGTGCCAGCAGCTTAACTGGACAGGGGTACAATGAGCAGTTCTTC.

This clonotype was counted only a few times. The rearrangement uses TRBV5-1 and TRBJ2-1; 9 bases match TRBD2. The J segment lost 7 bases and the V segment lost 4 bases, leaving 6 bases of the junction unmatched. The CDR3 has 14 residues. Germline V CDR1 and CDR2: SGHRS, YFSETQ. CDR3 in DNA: TGCGCCAGCAGCCTAGGACTAGCGAAGAATGAGCAGTTCTTC. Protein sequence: CASSLGLAKNEQFF.

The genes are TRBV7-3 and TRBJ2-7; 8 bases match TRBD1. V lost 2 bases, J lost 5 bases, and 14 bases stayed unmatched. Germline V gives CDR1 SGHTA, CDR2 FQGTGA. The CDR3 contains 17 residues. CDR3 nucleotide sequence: TGTGCCAGCAGCTTAGAGCTCGGGCAGGGGGCGATCAACGAGCAGTACGTC. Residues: CASSLELGQGAINEQYV.

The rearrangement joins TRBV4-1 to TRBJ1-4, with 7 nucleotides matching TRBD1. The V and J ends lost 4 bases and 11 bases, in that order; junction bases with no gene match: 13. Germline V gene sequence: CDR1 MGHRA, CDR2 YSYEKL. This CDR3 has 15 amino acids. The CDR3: CASSRAWTGPGKLFF. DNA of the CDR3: TGCGCCAGCAGCCGGGCCTGGACAGGCCCAGGGAAACTGTTTTTT.

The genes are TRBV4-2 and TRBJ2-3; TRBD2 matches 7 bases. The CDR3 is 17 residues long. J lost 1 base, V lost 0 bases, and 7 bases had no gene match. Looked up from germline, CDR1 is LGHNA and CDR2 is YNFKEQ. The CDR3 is CASSQESGLAGTDTQYF. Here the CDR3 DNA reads TGTGCCAGCAGCCAAGAATCGGGGCTAGCGGGCACAGATACGCAGTATTTT.

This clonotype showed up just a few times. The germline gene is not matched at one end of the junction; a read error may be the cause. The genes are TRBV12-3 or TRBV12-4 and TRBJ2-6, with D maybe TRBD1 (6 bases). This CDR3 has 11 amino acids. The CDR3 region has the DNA TGTGCCAGCAGTTTACAGGGGATAGTTTCATTC. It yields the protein CASSLQGIVSF.

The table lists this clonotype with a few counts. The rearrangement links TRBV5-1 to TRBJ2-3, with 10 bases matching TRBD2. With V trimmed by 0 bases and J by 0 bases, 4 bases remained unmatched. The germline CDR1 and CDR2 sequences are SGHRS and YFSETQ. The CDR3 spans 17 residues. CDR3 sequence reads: CASSLVLAGDSTDTQYF. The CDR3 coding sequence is TGCGCCAGCAGCTTGGTGCTAGCGGGGGACAGCACAGATACGCAGTATTTT.

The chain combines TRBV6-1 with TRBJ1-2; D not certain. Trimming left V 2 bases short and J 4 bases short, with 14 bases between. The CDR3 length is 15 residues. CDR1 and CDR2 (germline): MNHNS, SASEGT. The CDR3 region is CASSEMGLSAYGYTF. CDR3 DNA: TGTGCCAGCAGTGAAATGGGCCTTTCGGCCTATGGCTACACCTTC.

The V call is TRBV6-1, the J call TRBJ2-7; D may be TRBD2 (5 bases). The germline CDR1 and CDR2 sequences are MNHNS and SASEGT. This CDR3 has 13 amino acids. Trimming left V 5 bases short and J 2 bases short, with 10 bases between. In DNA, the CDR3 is TGTGCCAGCAGTTCTAGCAGTACCTACGAGCAGTACGTC. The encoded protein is CASSSSSTYEQYV.

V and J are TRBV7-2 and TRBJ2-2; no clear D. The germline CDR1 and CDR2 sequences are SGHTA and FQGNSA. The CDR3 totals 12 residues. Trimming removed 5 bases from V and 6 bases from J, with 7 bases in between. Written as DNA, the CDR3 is TGTGCCAGCAGCCGCAGCGCCGGGGAGCTGTTTTTT. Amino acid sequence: CASSRSAGELFF.

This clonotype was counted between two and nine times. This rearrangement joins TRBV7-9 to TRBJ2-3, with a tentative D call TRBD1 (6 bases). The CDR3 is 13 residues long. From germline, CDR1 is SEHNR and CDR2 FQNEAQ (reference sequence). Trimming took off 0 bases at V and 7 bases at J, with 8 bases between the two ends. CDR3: CASSLARGNTQYF. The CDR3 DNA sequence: TGTGCCAGCAGCTTAGCGAGGGGGAATACGCAGTATTTT.

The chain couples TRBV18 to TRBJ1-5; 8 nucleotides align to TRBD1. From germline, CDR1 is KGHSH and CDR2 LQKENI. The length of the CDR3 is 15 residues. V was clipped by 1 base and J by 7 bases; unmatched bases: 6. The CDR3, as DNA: TGTGCCAGCTCACCACTCAGGGGGCAGGGGCAGCCCCAGCATTTT. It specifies CASSPLRGQGQPQHF.

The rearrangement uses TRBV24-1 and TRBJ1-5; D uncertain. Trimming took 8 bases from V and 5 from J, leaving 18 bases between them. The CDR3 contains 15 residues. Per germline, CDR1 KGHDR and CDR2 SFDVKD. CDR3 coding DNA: TGTGCCACCACCCCGGGGTCCCGGGTACATCAGCCCCAGCATTTT. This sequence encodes CATTPGSRVHQPQHF.

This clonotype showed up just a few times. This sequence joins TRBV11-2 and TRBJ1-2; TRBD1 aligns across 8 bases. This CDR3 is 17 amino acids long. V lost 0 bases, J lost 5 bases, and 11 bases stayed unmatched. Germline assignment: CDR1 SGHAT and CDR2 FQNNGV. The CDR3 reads CASSLDPTGVFWYGYTF. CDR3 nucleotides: TGTGCCAGCAGCTTAGATCCGACAGGGGTTTTTTGGTATGGCTACACCTTC.